The rows below give T cell receptor beta chains drawn from one sample of a study of blood T cell repertoires in COVID-19. Using immunoSEQ multiplex PCR, the repertoire was profiled, and TCRdb retains in-frame clones only, with some absent. Here the sample spans some 250,000 clones, more than 75% being singletons. Input material: peripheral blood. These TCRs come from a man older than 75 with acute or convalescent COVID-19. The CDR3 runs from the conserved cysteine through the conserved F or W. Fields, in order: J gene, V gene, clone size, D gene, CDR3 DNA, CDR3 protein. D genes are given only for firm matches. Clone size is stated in some rows and not others, as once, few, many or a class when expanded.

j_gene: TRBJ2-7
v_gene: TRBV2
abundance: .
d_gene: .
CDR3nt: TGTGCCAGCAGTGAAGCGCCCATAGGACGGGGTTACGAGCAGTACTTC
CDR3aa: CASSEAPIGRGYEQYF

j_gene: TRBJ1-4
v_gene: TRBV27
abundance: few
d_gene: .
CDR3nt: TGTGCCAGCAGTTTAGGGACTGCAACTAATGAAAAACTGTTTTTT
CDR3aa: CASSLGTATNEKLFF

j_gene: TRBJ1-4
v_gene: TRBV3-1/TRBV3-2
abundance: .
d_gene: TRBD1
CDR3nt: TGTGCCAGCAGCCCCCACCGACAGGGAGGTAGAAATGAAAAACTGTTTTTT
CDR3aa: CASSPHRQGGRNEKLFF

j_gene: TRBJ1-1
v_gene: TRBV5-1
abundance: .
d_gene: TRBD1
CDR3nt: TGCGCCAGCAAGGACAGGGTGAACACTGAAGCTTTCTTT
CDR3aa: CASKDRVNTEAFF

j_gene: TRBJ2-5
v_gene: TRBV5-1
abundance: .
d_gene: .
CDR3nt: TGCGCCAGCGGCGGAGGGTACCAAGAGACCCAGTACTTC
CDR3aa: CASGGGYQETQYF

j_gene: TRBJ2-5
v_gene: TRBV5-4
abundance: .
d_gene: TRBD1
CDR3nt: TGTGCCAGCAGCCCCGGGACAGGCCTCCAAGAGACCCAGTACTTC
CDR3aa: CASSPGTGLQETQYF

j_gene: TRBJ2-3
v_gene: TRBV5-8
abundance: .
d_gene: TRBD1
CDR3nt: TGTGCCAGCAGCCGGGACAGGGGGTCCGATACGCAGTATTTT
CDR3aa: CASSRDRGSDTQYF

j_gene: TRBJ2-1
v_gene: TRBV6-4
abundance: .
d_gene: TRBD2
CDR3nt: TGTGCCAGCAGCCCCCTAGCGGGGGGGTCCTACAATGAGCAGTTCTTC
CDR3aa: CASSPLAGGSYNEQFF

j_gene: TRBJ2-7
v_gene: TRBV19
abundance: .
d_gene: .
CDR3nt: TGTGCCAGTAACTTTCGACAGTCCCCATCTTCCGAGCAGTACTTC
CDR3aa: CASNFRQSPSSEQYF

j_gene: TRBJ1-2
v_gene: TRBV5-1
abundance: .
d_gene: .
CDR3nt: TGCGCCAGCAGCCTTGAACCAGGGGCCGTAAATGGCTACACCTTC
CDR3aa: CASSLEPGAVNGYTF

j_gene: TRBJ1-1
v_gene: TRBV7-9
abundance: few
d_gene: .
CDR3nt: TGTGCCAGCAGCTTAGCCCTAACGGGTGAAGCTTTCTTT
CDR3aa: CASSLALTGEAFF

j_gene: TRBJ1-1
v_gene: TRBV28
abundance: .
d_gene: TRBD1
CDR3nt: TGTGCCAGCACCCCCCAGGGGGTGACTGAAGCTTTCTTT
CDR3aa: CASTPQGVTEAFF

j_gene: TRBJ2-2
v_gene: TRBV11-2
abundance: .
d_gene: .
CDR3nt: TGTGCCAGCAGCTTAGGGCTGAACACCGGGGAGCTGTTTTTT
CDR3aa: CASSLGLNTGELFF

j_gene: TRBJ2-7
v_gene: TRBV28
abundance: .
d_gene: .
CDR3nt: TGTGCCAGCAGACGATTTGATGGCTCGGGGGAGCAGTACTTC
CDR3aa: CASRRFDGSGEQYF

j_gene: TRBJ2-7
v_gene: TRBV5-8
abundance: .
d_gene: .
CDR3nt: TGTGCCAGCAGCTTAAGGCGGGGAGGACCCTACGAGCAGTACTTC
CDR3aa: CASSLRRGGPYEQYF

j_gene: TRBJ2-7
v_gene: TRBV3-1/TRBV3-2
abundance: .
d_gene: .
CDR3nt: TGTGCCAGCAGCCTTAGAGATGGGCGCGAGCAGTACTTC
CDR3aa: CASSLRDGREQYF

j_gene: TRBJ1-3
v_gene: TRBV6-1
abundance: once
d_gene: .
CDR3nt: TGTGCCAGCAGTGATGGGCACCTCTCTGGAAACACCATATATTTT
CDR3aa: CASSDGHLSGNTIYF

j_gene: TRBJ2-2
v_gene: TRBV3-1/TRBV3-2
abundance: .
d_gene: TRBD1
CDR3nt: TGTGCCAGCAGTTTAGACAGGGGGCGTACCGGGGAGCTGTTTTTT
CDR3aa: CASSLDRGRTGELFF

j_gene: TRBJ1-3
v_gene: TRBV5-1
abundance: .
d_gene: .
CDR3nt: TGCGCCAGCAGCTTGGGGTCAGTGAACTCTGGAAACACCATATATTTT
CDR3aa: CASSLGSVNSGNTIYF